The TCR beta chain under discussion was sequenced for a study of CD8 T cells in ankylosing spondylitis. Study-wide points: Previously reported in reactive arthritis synovial fluid and blood were some of the motif variants. It appeared that ankylosing spondylitis blood was characterized by a TCR beta motif of 8 or 9 highly homologous variants.

The table lists this clonotype with many counts. Its antigen is still unknown. TCRdb processed the 5' RACE reads anew with MiXCR; each CDR3 protein has one entry. This sample has around 210,000 distinct CDR3 sequences; 8% to 9% occur once, and the top ten carry more than 4%. The material sequenced was blood, either unsorted or a sorted T cell fraction (not recorded which). The receptor was derived from a female donor with ankylosing spondylitis or in good health (not recorded which).

The CDR3 sequence is CASSLALSTSGSLETQYF. The CDR3 nucleotides are TGTGCCAGCAGCTTAGCGCTAAGCACTAGCGGGAGCCTGGAGACCCAGTACTTC. The chain couples TRBV7-2 to TRBJ2-5, with 11 bases identical to TRBD2. CDR3 length: 18 amino acids. Germline V lookup: CDR1 SGHTA, CDR2 FQGNSA. V dropped 0 bases and J dropped 5; count of bases not matched to a gene: 11.